This T cell receptor (beta chain) is drawn from a study of cytomegalovirus exposure and HLA in healthy donors. Findings and caveats of the study: In presence/absence analyses, roughly uniform sequencing depth across donors was assumed. In an earlier analysis, most TCR beta V segments were productive about 87% or about 30% of the time.

This CDR3 contains 15 residues. After removal of 4 bases from V and 3 bases from J, the junction contained 8 bases not matched to a gene. Germline assignment: CDR1 SGHRS and CDR2 YFSETQ. 13 Jbeta primers and 60 Vbeta primers were used for the PCR. The table came from immunoSEQ multiplex PCR; TCRdb's copy has only in-frame clones and leaves some out. This repertoire shows about 150,000 clones, 75% to 80% found once; its top ten account for 0.66%. Turning to this clone: The antigen is undetermined.

V usage is TRBV5-1 and J usage is TRBJ1-1, with TRBD1 matching over 8 bases. Sequenced input: PBMCs. The TCR originated in a male donor in good health and CMV-seronegative. Here the CDR3 reads CASSPGTGGDTEAFF. CDR3 bases: TGCGCCAGCAGCCCGGGGACAGGAGGGGACACTGAAGCTTTCTTT.